The 32 T cell receptor beta chains below were found in one sample sequenced in a study of early T cells in non-severe SARS-CoV-2 infection. A single record per CDR3 protein comes from TCRdb applying MiXCR to the 5' RACE reads. This sample carries 40,000 or so distinct CDR3 sequences, approximately 8% of them seen once, and the ten largest clones take approximately 13%. Source: whole blood, taken at baseline. The receptors stem from an adult who was a healthcare worker with PCR-confirmed SARS-CoV-2 infection or an uninfected control (not recorded which).

This clonotype was picked up many times. V gene TRBV30 combines with J gene TRBJ2-7; 8 bases line up with TRBD1. V dropped 5 bases and J dropped 2; count of bases not matched to a gene: 5. CDR3 size: 13 residues. CDR1 GTSNPN and CDR2 SVGIG come from the germline V gene (reference sequence). The CDR3 DNA sequence: TGTGCCTGGGGGCGGACAGGGCCCTACGAGCAGTACTTC. It codes for CAWGRTGPYEQYF.

This clonotype has a count of ten or more. The gene calls are TRBV5-6 and TRBJ2-7; D is unclear. Germline-derived CDR1 and CDR2 are SGHDT and YYEEEE. V lost 2 bases to trimming and J lost 0 bases, with 3 bases between them. The CDR3 consists of 12 residues. The CDR3 loop is CASSLASYEQYF. Written as DNA, the CDR3 is TGTGCCAGCAGCTTAGCCTCCTACGAGCAGTACTTC. The variable domain in full, with the rest retrieved from reference TRBV5-6 and TRBJ2-7, is DAGVTQSPTHLIKTRGQQVTLRCSPKSGHDTVSWYQQALGQGPQFIFQYYEEEERQRGNFPDRFSGHQFPNYSSELNVNALLLGDSALYLCASSLASYEQYFGPGTRLTVT.

This clonotype was detected many times. The J gene is TRBJ2-7, the V gene TRBV7-9, with D hard to call. This CDR3 region has 15 residues. Germline assignment: CDR1 SEHNR and CDR2 FQNEAQ (reference sequence). The V end lost 0 bases, the J end lost 3 bases, and 12 bases lay between the germline ends. The DNA for the CDR3 is TGTGCCAGCAGCTTAGCCTCCGGTCGAAGCTACGAGCAGTACTTC. Translation gives CASSLASGRSYEQYF.

This clonotype was seen ten or more times. The J gene is TRBJ2-1, the V gene TRBV3-1, with 7 bases matching TRBD2. CDR3 length: 18 amino acids. The V and J ends lost 3 bases and 3 bases, in that order; junction bases with no gene match: 14. The V gene's germline CDR1 is LGHDT and CDR2 YNNKEL (reference sequence). The DNA of the CDR3 is TGTGCCAGCAGCCAGGAAGCGGGGATCCTTCCTTACTACAATGAGCAGTTCTTC. This sequence encodes CASSQEAGILPYYNEQFF.

This clonotype was recorded at least ten times. This chain links TRBV2 with TRBJ2-6, with D unresolved. V was clipped by 6 bases and J by 0 bases, with 12 bases between them. The CDR3 loop spans 16 amino acids. CDR1 and CDR2 from the germline V gene are SNHLY and FYNNEI. In DNA, the CDR3 is TGTGCCAGCAGGGTTGGACGGCACTCTGGGGCCAACGTCCTGACTTTC. Protein product: CASRVGRHSGANVLTF. Full variable domain (rest looked up from reference TRBV2 and TRBJ2-6): EPEVTQTPSHQVTQMGQEVILRCVPISNHLYFYWYRQILGQKVEFLVSFYNNEISEKSEIFDDQFSVERPDGSNFTLKIRSTKLEDSAMYFCASRVGRHSGANVLTFGAGSRLTVL.

This clonotype has ten or more counts. This sequence joins TRBV7-2 and TRBJ2-3; D may be TRBD2 (6 bases). V dropped 5 bases and J dropped 9 bases, with 18 bases sitting between them. The CDR3 consists of 14 residues. Germline V CDR1 and CDR2: SGHTA, FQGNSA. CDR3 amino acids: CASSPPSGVRTQYF. The CDR3 nucleotides read TGTGCCAGCAGCCCCCCCTCGGGGGTTCGAACGCAGTATTTT.

The table lists this clonotype with a few counts. This chain links TRBV12-3 or TRBV12-4 with TRBJ1-1, with 7 bases that match TRBD1. CDR3 size: 13 residues. V lost 7 bases, J lost 5 bases, and 7 bases stayed unmatched. CDR3 loop: CASTKGARTEAFF. The CDR3 DNA is TGTGCCAGCACCAAGGGGGCGCGGACTGAAGCTTTCTTT.

The chain has TRBV7-3 and TRBJ2-1, with D perhaps TRBD2 (5 bases). The V gene's germline CDR1 is SGHTA and CDR2 FQGTGA. CDR3 size: 16 residues. The V end lost 4 bases, the J end lost 4 bases, and 17 bases lay between the germline ends. The CDR3 loop reads CASSYEGNLLYNEQFF. The DNA for the CDR3 is TGTGCCAGCAGCTATGAGGGAAACCTACTTTACAATGAGCAGTTCTTC.

This clonotype was observed at least ten times. The genes are TRBV6-6 and TRBJ2-7, with 9 positions matching TRBD2. Germline V gene sequence: CDR1 MNHNY, CDR2 SVGAGI (reference sequence). The V gene end was trimmed by 7 bases and the J gene end by 4 bases; junction bases not matched to a gene: 8. This CDR3 spans 14 amino acids. CDR3 residues: CASTQAGGPYEQYF. CDR3 nucleotides: TGTGCCAGCACCCAAGCGGGGGGCCCATACGAGCAGTACTTC.

This clonotype has more than one count but fewer than ten. The V gene is TRBV6-1, the J gene TRBJ2-5; the D gene is possibly TRBD2 (5 bases). CDR1 and CDR2 (germline): MNHNS, SASEGT. The CDR3 is 11 amino acids. Deletions cut 8 bases from V and 3 bases from J, with 7 bases between. CDR3 loop: CASPGEETQYF. The DNA for the CDR3 is TGTGCCAGCCCCGGGGAAGAGACCCAGTACTTC.

This clonotype showed up many times. V gene TRBV14 combines with J gene TRBJ2-7, with D possibly matching TRBD1 (6 bases). CDR1 is SGHDN and CDR2 is FVKESK in the germline V gene. The CDR3 spans 15 residues. The V and J ends lost 4 bases and 2 bases respectively, with 15 bases between them. The DNA for the CDR3 is TGTGCCAGCAGCCGAACCGGGACATTCACCTACGAGCAGTACTTC. Translating gives CASSRTGTFTYEQYF. The full variable domain, in which reference TRBV14 and TRBJ2-7 provide the parts outside the CDR3, is EAGVTQFPSHSVIEKGQTVTLRCDPISGHDNLYWYRRVMGKEIKFLLHFVKESKQDESGMPNNRFLAERTGGTYSTLKVQPAELEDSGVYFCASSRTGTFTYEQYFGPGTRLTVT.

Many counts were recorded for this clonotype. In DNA, the CDR3 is TGTGCCAGCCGGCGGGGGTTGAGCGAGCAGTACTTC. Amino acids: CASRRGLSEQYF. The chain carries TRBV12-3 or TRBV12-4 and TRBJ2-7; TRBD2 aligns across 7 bases. This CDR3 contains 12 residues. Unmatched junction bases numbered 7, after V lost 8 bases and J lost 6 bases.

This clonotype occurred many times. This chain uses TRBV3-1 with TRBJ2-5; D unclear. V was trimmed by 1 base and J by 2 bases, leaving 5 bases between them. Per the germline V gene, CDR1 is LGHDT and CDR2 is YNNKEL (reference sequence). The CDR3 is made up of 13 amino acids. Here the CDR3 reads CASSQATQETQYF. The CDR3 DNA follows: TGTGCCAGCAGCCAAGCCACGCAAGAGACCCAGTACTTC.

This clonotype occurred a few times. CDR3: CASSRGLALEQYF. DNA for the CDR3: TGCGCCAGCAGCCGGGGACTAGCGCTCGAGCAGTACTTC. The rearrangement joins TRBV4-3 to TRBJ2-7; TRBD2 aligns across 10 bases. This CDR3 contains 13 residues. The V segment lost 4 bases and the J segment 6 bases; nucleotides outside the gene matches: 3. CDR1 and CDR2 (germline): LGHNA, YSLEER.

The chain combines TRBV30 with TRBJ2-1; possible D gene TRBD2, 5 bases. Germline V gives CDR1 GTSNPN, CDR2 SVGIG (reference sequence). The length of the CDR3 is 15 residues. Trimming removed 1 base at V and 0 bases at J, with 10 bases between. The CDR3 here is CAWSGGLSSYNEQFF. CDR3 in DNA: TGTGCCTGGAGTGGAGGACTGAGCTCCTACAATGAGCAGTTCTTC.

At least ten counts were recorded for this clonotype. The chain links TRBV12-2 to TRBJ2-7; the table's TRBD1 call for D was not verified on the DNA. TRBV12-2 is recorded as a pseudogene. CDR3 length equals 15 residues. CDR3 loop: CASRSPGAGFHEQYF. The CDR3 DNA sequence: TGTGCAAGTCGCTCCCCTGGCGCAGGGTTTCACGAGCAGTACTTC.

The chain joins TRBV18 to TRBJ1-2, with D unresolved. Germline V lookup: CDR1 KGHSH, CDR2 LQKENI. The V end lost 2 bases, the J end lost 1 base, and 5 bases lay between the germline ends. The CDR3 totals 13 residues. CDR3 sequence: CASSPGNNYGYTF. DNA of the CDR3: TGTGCCAGCTCACCAGGAAATAACTATGGCTACACCTTC.

This clonotype was seen ten or more times. This chain links TRBV28 with TRBJ2-1; D gene uncertain. V lost 3 bases and J 6 bases, leaving 9 bases between the germline ends. The CDR3 extends over 13 amino acids. Germline lookup yields CDR1 MDHEN and CDR2 SYDVKM. The CDR3 here is CASSFFERNEQFF. CDR3 DNA: TGTGCCAGCAGTTTCTTCGAGCGCAATGAGCAGTTCTTC. The full variable domain, completed using reference TRBV28 and TRBJ2-1, is DVKVTQSSRYLVKRTGEKVFLECVQDMDHENMFWYRQDPGLGLRLIYFSYDVKMKEKGDIPEGYSVSREKKERFSLILESASTNQTSMYLCASSFFERNEQFFGPGTRLTVL.

This chain links TRBV9 with TRBJ2-3; TRBD1 is a possible D gene (6 bases). Between the trimmed V and J ends, which lost 4 bases and 2 bases, there was a span of 11 bases. This CDR3 contains 14 residues. Germline V gene lookup returns CDR1 SGDLS and CDR2 YYNGEE. The CDR3 nucleotides are TGTGCCAGCAGCCCCCGACAGGACACAGATACGCAGTATTTT. Translating it yields CASSPRQDTDTQYF.

The chain recombines TRBV7-9 with TRBJ2-3; tentatively, D is TRBD2 (5 bases). Trimming took 5 bases from V and 0 from J, leaving 6 bases between them. The CDR3 has 13 residues. Germline values: CDR1 SEHNR, CDR2 FQNEAQ (reference sequence). The CDR3 DNA reads as TGTGCCAGCAGCGGACTCAGCACAGATACGCAGTATTTT. It is translated as CASSGLSTDTQYF.

This clonotype was counted between two and nine times. V and J are TRBV11-2 and TRBJ2-5, with D perhaps matching TRBD1 or TRBD2 (6 bases each). The V gene's germline CDR1 is SGHAT and CDR2 FQNNGV. Trimming left V 6 bases short and J 5 bases short, with 25 bases between. There are 17 residues in the CDR3. CDR3 sequence: CASRPERRRGARETQYF. The CDR3 coding sequence is TGTGCCAGCAGACCAGAGAGGAGGAGGGGGGCGCGGGAGACCCAGTACTTC.

This clonotype came up many times. In DNA, the CDR3 is TGTGCCAGCAGCCGCGGGGGGAGCCTGAACATTCAGTACTTC. This translates into CASSRGGSLNIQYF. The chain has TRBV6-2 or TRBV6-3 and TRBJ2-4; TRBD2 matches at 8 bases. The ends lost 6 bases at V and 7 bases at J; junction bases unmatched: 8. The germline gives CDR1 MNHEY, CDR2 SVGEGT. This CDR3 is built from 14 residues.

This chain connects TRBV7-2 to TRBJ1-6; possibly TRBD1 for D (5 bases). Germline CDR1 reads SGHTA; CDR2 reads FQGNSA. The germline V and J ends were trimmed by 5 bases and 9 bases, with 14 bases remaining between them. This CDR3 spans 14 amino acids. The CDR3 reads CASSQMGPSSPLHF. CDR3 nucleotide sequence: TGTGCCAGCAGCCAGATGGGGCCCAGTTCACCCCTCCACTTT.

This chain joins TRBV20-1 and TRBJ2-3; 11 bases fit TRBD2. V dropped 3 bases and J dropped 0; count of bases not matched to a gene: 11. Germline values: CDR1 DFQATT, CDR2 SNEGSKA (reference sequence). This CDR3 contains 18 residues. The CDR3 spells CSASLLAGVMGSTDTQYF. In DNA, the CDR3 is TGCAGTGCTAGTTTACTAGCGGGGGTGATGGGAAGCACAGATACGCAGTATTTT.

This clonotype was detected a few times. The V and J genes are TRBV5-1 and TRBJ2-3; perhaps D is TRBD1 or TRBD2 (6 bases each). Germline V lookup: CDR1 SGHRS, CDR2 YFSETQ. The CDR3 has 14 residues. Trimming cost V 3 bases and J 4 bases, with 12 bases left between them. The CDR3 spells CASSWGAGADTQYF. DNA of the CDR3: TGCGCCAGCAGCTGGGGGGCCGGGGCAGATACGCAGTATTTT. Filled out from reference TRBV5-1 and TRBJ2-3, the complete variable domain reads KAGVTQTPRYLIKTRGQQVTLSCSPISGHRSVSWYQQTPGQGLQFLFEYFSETQRNKGNFPGRFSGRQFSNSRSEMNVSTLELGDSALYLCASSWGAGADTQYFGPGTRLTVL.

This clonotype showed up just a few times. The rearrangement links TRBV12-3 or TRBV12-4 to TRBJ1-6, with 8 bases fitting TRBD1. V gave up 5 bases and J gave up 9 bases; unmatched junction bases: 6. The CDR3 has 14 residues. The CDR3 DNA reads TGTGCCAGCAGTATGGACAGGGCTGCTTCACCCCTCCACTTT. It yields the protein CASSMDRAASPLHF.

The rearrangement uses TRBV20-1 and TRBJ2-7; D is possibly TRBD1 or TRBD2 (5 bases each). Trimming left V 3 bases short and J 0 bases short, with 9 bases between. The CDR3 consists of 13 residues. The V gene's germline CDR1 is DFQATT and CDR2 SNEGSKA (reference sequence). The CDR3 region is CSASAGSSYEQYF. As DNA, the CDR3 is TGCAGTGCTAGTGCAGGGAGCTCCTACGAGCAGTACTTC.

The chain carries TRBV3-1 and TRBJ1-6; D uncertain. Germline V gene data show CDR1 as LGHDT and CDR2 as YNNKEL (reference sequence). This CDR3 has 15 amino acids. The V gene lost 1 base and the J gene lost 7 bases, with 11 bases spanning the gap. The CDR3 spells CASSQGQMMNSPLHF. DNA for the CDR3: TGTGCCAGCAGCCAAGGGCAGATGATGAATTCACCCCTCCACTTT.

This clonotype was observed at least ten times. Here the CDR3 DNA reads TGTGCCAGCAGTTTTGAAAAGCAGGGGGGCACTGAAGCTTTCTTT. Its protein is CASSFEKQGGTEAFF. The J gene is TRBJ1-1, the V gene TRBV12-3 or TRBV12-4; TRBD1 aligns across 7 bases. This CDR3 contains 15 residues. V lost 3 bases and J lost 4; bases outside the gene matches: 8.

This clonotype was found a few times. The gene calls are TRBV7-9 and TRBJ2-3; D call uncertain. Trimming took 1 base from V and 1 from J, leaving 9 bases between them. Germline V gene data show CDR1 as SEHNR and CDR2 as FQNEAQ (reference sequence). This CDR3 has 15 residues. The CDR3: CASSLVGQRTDTQYF. Written as DNA, the CDR3 is TGTGCCAGCAGCTTAGTCGGCCAACGCACAGATACGCAGTATTTT.

The chain's CDR3 is CSVDGGLHNEQFF. The CDR3 coding sequence is TGCAGCGTTGACGGGGGGCTGCACAATGAGCAGTTCTTC. This chain joins TRBV29-1 and TRBJ2-1; tentative D call: TRBD2 (7 bases). The CDR3 totals 13 residues. Between the trimmed V and J ends, which lost 3 bases and 5 bases, there was a span of 11 bases. Germline CDR1 and CDR2: SQVTM and ANQGSEA.

The rearrangement joins TRBV7-9 to TRBJ2-7; 9 positions agree with TRBD1. Losses at the gene ends were 1 base for V and 3 bases for J; bases not matched to a gene: 10. Per germline, CDR1 SEHNR and CDR2 FQNEAQ (reference sequence). This CDR3 spans 17 amino acids. The CDR3 loop is CASSLGRDRAMFYEQYF. The CDR3 DNA reads as TGTGCCAGCAGCTTAGGGCGGGACAGGGCGATGTTCTACGAGCAGTACTTC. Together with reference TRBV7-9 and TRBJ2-7, the CDR3 gives the full variable domain: DTGVSQNPRHKITKRGQNVTFRCDPISEHNRLYWYRQTLGQGPEFLTYFQNEAQLEKSRLLSDRFSAERPKGSFSTLEIQRTEQGDSAMYLCASSLGRDRAMFYEQYFGPGTRLTVT.